The subject of this entry is one T cell receptor (beta chain). Repertoires were generated with immunoSEQ multiplex PCR, while TCRdb's copy carries only in-frame clones and drops some. The data contain approximately 52,000 clones, 79% of them singletons. The entry originates in a study of OX40 agonist ivuxolimab in advanced cancers. Germline-derived CDR1 and CDR2 are SNHLY and FYNNEI. V lost 5 bases and J lost 0, with 11 bases in between. CDR3 length: 15 residues. This TCR came from an adult with an advanced solid tumor such as melanoma, head and neck, liver or kidney cancer. V and J are TRBV2 and TRBJ2-1; maybe TRBD2 (6 bases). The sample was CD4+ or CD8+ T cells sorted from blood, taken in a trial of the OX40 agonist ivuxolimab. The CDR3 loop is CASSRDSSSYNEQFF. CDR3 DNA sequence: TGTGCCAGCAGTCGGGACTCAAGCTCCTACAATGAGCAGTTCTTC.